The 26 T cell receptor beta chains below all came from one sample that was sequenced in a study of T cell responses to AZD1222 COVID-19 vaccine. Data came from immunoSEQ multiplex PCR; TCRdb stores just in-frame clones and leaves some out. This table holds some 180,000 clones, around nine tenths found once. Sequences were derived from peripheral blood, sampled on day 0 of AZD1222 vaccination. The receptors stem from an adult in good health.

The V call is TRBV5-1, the J call TRBJ2-1; 11 positions match TRBD1. The ends lost 4 bases at V and 7 bases at J; junction bases unmatched: 10. Germline CDR1 reads SGHRS; CDR2 reads YFSETQ. The CDR3 sequence is 16 residues long. The CDR3 protein is CASSLLGQGAMNEQFF. DNA for the CDR3: TGCGCCAGCAGCCTCCTCGGACAGGGGGCGATGAATGAGCAGTTCTTC.

This chain connects TRBV5-6 to TRBJ1-1; D gene uncertain. This CDR3 comprises 14 residues. In germline, CDR1 is SGHDT, CDR2 YYEEEE. V shed 1 base and J shed 4 bases, with 11 bases lying between them. This chain's CDR3 is CASSLKVKSTEAFF. Written as DNA, the CDR3 is TGTGCCAGCAGCTTGAAGGTTAAATCCACTGAAGCTTTCTTT. The entire variable domain, with the rest obtained from reference TRBV5-6 and TRBJ1-1, is as follows: DAGVTQSPTHLIKTRGQQVTLRCSPKSGHDTVSWYQQALGQGPQFIFQYYEEEERQRGNFPDRFSGHQFPNYSSELNVNALLLGDSALYLCASSLKVKSTEAFFGQGTRLTVV.

The chain combines TRBV29-1 with TRBJ2-7, with 9 positions matching TRBD1. Germline CDR1 is SQVTM and CDR2 is ANQGSEA. The junction had 8 bases not matched to a gene; V was cut back by 6 bases and J by 5 bases. This CDR3 region has 13 residues. DNA of the CDR3: TGCAGCGTCAACTCCGGGACAGGGAACGAGCAGTACTTC. Amino acids: CSVNSGTGNEQYF.

The V gene is TRBV6-1, the J gene TRBJ1-6; D uncertain. The V gene lost 2 bases and the J gene lost 5 bases, with 7 bases spanning the gap. The germline CDR1 and CDR2 sequences are MNHNS and SASEGT. The CDR3 has 14 residues. The CDR3 spells CASSERVDNSPLHF. CDR3 DNA sequence: TGTGCCAGCAGTGAAAGGGTGGATAATTCACCCCTCCACTTT.

The V and J genes are TRBV20-1 and TRBJ1-2; D is ambiguous. V was cut by 6 bases and J by 10 bases, with 15 bases left in between. Germline CDR1 is DFQATT and CDR2 is SNEGSKA (reference sequence). This CDR3 is 11 amino acids long. The CDR3 nucleotides are TGCAGTGCATTCCGGGGAAACGCCTACACCTTC. Protein product: CSAFRGNAYTF.

This clone was picked up one time. The chain's CDR3 is CASSPTDSSLYEQYF. The CDR3 region has the DNA TGTGCCAGCAGTCCTACGGACAGTAGCTTATACGAGCAGTACTTC. The chain is built from TRBV28 and TRBJ2-7; perhaps TRBD1 as D (6 bases). V was pared by 5 bases and J by 4 bases, with 18 bases between. Germline V CDR1 and CDR2: MDHEN, SYDVKM. This CDR3 has 15 amino acids.

This clone was seen once. The gene calls are TRBV5-5 and TRBJ2-7; unclear D gene. Between the trimmed V and J ends, which lost 1 base and 3 bases, there was a span of 8 bases. The V gene's germline CDR1 is SGHKS and CDR2 YYEKEE (reference sequence). This CDR3 is built from 13 residues. CDR3 protein: CASSLFENYEQYF. CDR3 nucleotide sequence: TGTGCCAGCAGCTTGTTCGAGAACTACGAGCAGTACTTC.

This chain joins TRBV2 and TRBJ1-5; TRBD1 might be the D (6 bases). The CDR3 consists of 14 residues. The germline V gene encodes CDR1 SNHLY and CDR2 FYNNEI. The V end was cut by 6 bases, the J end by 4 bases, with 13 bases between. The CDR3 nucleotides are TGTGCCAGCAGCGAGCTCAGGGGAAATCAGCCCCAGCATTTT. Translation gives CASSELRGNQPQHF.

Only a few counts were recorded for this clone. This chain connects TRBV6-4 to TRBJ2-5; 7 nucleotides line up with TRBD2. Looked up from germline, CDR1 is MRHNA and CDR2 is SNTAGT. V was clipped by 5 bases and J by 3 bases; unmatched bases: 3. This CDR3 has 13 amino acids. The CDR3 reads CASSSTSEETQYF. The CDR3 coding sequence is TGTGCCAGCAGTAGTACTAGCGAAGAGACCCAGTACTTC.

CDR3 DNA: TGCGCCAGCAGCCAAGATAGCCTAGCGGGCGAGCAGTACTTC. It codes for CASSQDSLAGEQYF. The genes are TRBV4-3 and TRBJ2-7, with 8 bases fitting TRBD2. Trimming took 0 bases from V and 6 from J; bases not matched to a gene: 4. The germline gives CDR1 LGHNA, CDR2 YSLEER. The length of the CDR3 is 14 residues.

V gene TRBV4-1 combines with J gene TRBJ2-7, with TRBD1 identical over 8 bases. The CDR3 consists of 14 residues. V gave up 4 bases and J gave up 6 bases; unmatched junction bases: 8. The V gene's germline CDR1 is MGHRA and CDR2 YSYEKL. Here the CDR3 reads CASSPRQGLSEQYF. In DNA, the CDR3 is TGCGCCAGCAGCCCTCGACAGGGGCTGAGCGAGCAGTACTTC.

The chain joins TRBV15 to TRBJ2-7; D gene unclear. Germline values: CDR1 LNHNV, CDR2 YYDKDF (reference sequence). This CDR3 contains 14 residues. V gave up 0 bases and J gave up 3 bases, with 9 bases separating them. DNA of the CDR3: TGTGCCACCAGCAGAGATAGGGTTGGCTACGAGCAGTACTTC. Translation gives CATSRDRVGYEQYF.

The V call is TRBV9, the J call TRBJ2-7; D perhaps matches TRBD1 (6 bases). Germline CDR1 is SGDLS and CDR2 is YYNGEE. CDR3 length: 15 amino acids. With 3 bases removed from V and 3 bases from J, the gap between germline ends came to 16 bases. This CDR3 reads CASSANRDGDYEQYF. In DNA, the CDR3 is TGTGCCAGCAGCGCCAACAGGGATGGGGACTACGAGCAGTACTTC.

There are a few counts of this clone. The chain couples TRBV2 to TRBJ1-2; D gene uncertain. V was shortened by 6 bases and J by 4 bases, with 21 bases between the two germline ends. Germline CDR1 and CDR2: SNHLY and FYNNEI. There are 16 residues in the CDR3. CDR3 sequence (DNA): TGTGCCAGCAGCAAGCACCAGGCCGCCTCGGGCTATGGCTACACCTTC. Its protein product is CASSKHQAASGYGYTF.

The J gene is TRBJ2-5, the V gene TRBV6-5; no firm D call. V shed 1 base and J shed 5 bases, with 2 bases lying between them. Looked up from germline, CDR1 is MNHEY and CDR2 is SVGAGI. The CDR3 loop spans 11 amino acids. CDR3 bases: TGTGCCAGCAGTTACTTGGAGACCCAGTACTTC. The encoded protein is CASSYLETQYF.

This chain uses TRBV6-2 or TRBV6-3 with TRBJ1-5, with 9 bases aligning to TRBD1. CDR1 MNHEY and CDR2 SVGEGT come from the germline V gene. The CDR3 length is 14 residues. The V gene end was trimmed by 6 bases and the J gene end by 9 bases; junction bases not matched to a gene: 9. CDR3 sequence reads: CASSLQGARGPQHF. CDR3 sequence (DNA): TGTGCCAGCAGCTTACAGGGGGCGAGGGGGCCCCAGCATTTT.

This clone appeared once. The chain carries TRBV30 and TRBJ1-4; D perhaps matches TRBD1 (5 bases). The V and J ends lost 1 base and 16 bases respectively, with 25 bases between them. Germline V lookup: CDR1 GTSNPN, CDR2 SVGIG (reference sequence). The CDR3 is 15 amino acids. The CDR3 spells CAWSEGLGTGLRRFF. In nucleotides, the CDR3 is TGTGCCTGGAGTGAGGGGCTCGGGACCGGGCTTCGGAGGTTTTTT.

This clone occurred a few times. The chain uses TRBV10-2 and TRBJ1-1; TRBD1 might be the D (6 bases). This CDR3 contains 14 residues. Germline V CDR1 and CDR2: WSHSY, SAAADI. Trimming removed 6 bases at V and 1 base at J, with 12 bases between. This CDR3 reads CASRNRDKNTEAFF. The DNA for the CDR3 is TGCGCCAGCAGAAATCGGGACAAGAACACTGAAGCTTTCTTT.

The chain uses TRBV19 and TRBJ1-2, with D tentatively TRBD1 (5 bases). The CDR3 is made up of 16 amino acids. In germline, CDR1 is LNHDA, CDR2 SQIVND (reference sequence). V was cut by 8 bases and J by 5 bases, with 24 bases left in between. For the CDR3, the DNA is TGTGCCAGTGGGGACGGCGGAAGGGGTAGGGATTATGGCTACACCTTC. Its translation: CASGDGGRGRDYGYTF.

V and J are TRBV9 and TRBJ2-3; D tentatively fits TRBD1 or TRBD2 (6 bases each). Germline CDR1 is SGDLS and CDR2 is YYNGEE. V lost 0 bases and J lost 6, with 14 bases in between. This CDR3 is built from 15 residues. CDR3 loop: CASSVVTGRSDTQYF. The CDR3 DNA sequence: TGTGCCAGCAGCGTAGTAACAGGGAGGAGTGATACGCAGTATTTT. The full variable domain, in which reference TRBV9 and TRBJ2-3 provide the parts outside the CDR3, is DSGVTQTPKHLITATGQRVTLRCSPRSGDLSVYWYQQSLDQGLQFLIQYYNGEERAKGNILERFSAQQFPDLHSELNLSSLELGDSALYFCASSVVTGRSDTQYFGPGTRLTVL.

V gene TRBV14 combines with J gene TRBJ2-5; 8 bases map to TRBD1. The CDR3 spans 17 residues. The germline gives CDR1 SGHDN, CDR2 FVKESK. Unmatched junction bases numbered 11, after V lost 1 base and J lost 4 bases. The chain's CDR3 is CASSQGDDRGRRETQYF. In DNA, the CDR3 is TGTGCCAGCAGCCAAGGGGATGACAGGGGACGACGAGAGACCCAGTACTTC.

The rearrangement joins TRBV5-6 to TRBJ2-3; no reliable D call. The germline gives CDR1 SGHDT, CDR2 YYEEEE. Trimming cost V 5 bases and J 3 bases, with 19 bases left between them. The CDR3 runs 16 residues. As DNA, the CDR3 is TGTGCCAGCAGAAAAGGACCAATTAGACTTACAGATACGCAGTATTTT. Its protein product is CASRKGPIRLTDTQYF. The full variable domain, its missing parts supplied by reference TRBV5-6 and TRBJ2-3, is DAGVTQSPTHLIKTRGQQVTLRCSPKSGHDTVSWYQQALGQGPQFIFQYYEEEERQRGNFPDRFSGHQFPNYSSELNVNALLLGDSALYLCASRKGPIRLTDTQYFGPGTRLTVL.

This chain links TRBV13 with TRBJ2-2; a possible D gene is TRBD2 (6 bases). The CDR3 runs 16 residues. Trimming cost V 1 base and J 3 bases, with 12 bases left between them. Germline CDR1 is PRHDT and CDR2 is FYEKMQ (reference sequence). CDR3 DNA sequence: TGTGCCAGCAGCTTAGTGGTGGGGGAGGACACCGGGGAGCTGTTTTTT. Amino acids: CASSLVVGEDTGELFF.

The V gene is TRBV5-4, the J gene TRBJ1-1; 7 nucleotides align to TRBD1. CDR1 is SGHNT, CDR2 YYREEE, per germline (reference sequence). Germline trimming cut 4 bases from V and 4 bases from J; bases unmatched to any gene: 10. CDR3 length equals 15 residues. The chain's CDR3 is CASSVMTGKGTEAFF. CDR3 sequence (DNA): TGTGCCAGCAGCGTAATGACAGGGAAGGGCACTGAAGCTTTCTTT. Full variable domain (outside the CDR3, taken from reference TRBV5-4 and TRBJ1-1): ETGVTQSPTHLIKTRGQQVTLRCSSQSGHNTVSWYQQALGQGPQFIFQYYREEENGRGNFPPRFSGLQFPNYSSELNVNALELDDSALYLCASSVMTGKGTEAFFGQGTRLTVV.

This chain uses TRBV19 with TRBJ2-1; 8 bases match TRBD1. The CDR3 sequence is 17 residues long. After removal of 5 bases from V and 0 bases from J, the junction contained 9 bases not matched to a gene. In germline, CDR1 is LNHDA, CDR2 SQIVND (reference sequence). Here the CDR3 DNA reads TGTGCCAGTAGTCCGAGGACAGGGTCGGGCTCCTACAATGAGCAGTTCTTC. It yields the protein CASSPRTGSGSYNEQFF. Full variable domain (remainder filled in from reference TRBV19 and TRBJ2-1): DGGITQSPKYLFRKEGQNVTLSCEQNLNHDAMYWYRQDPGQGLRLIYYSQIVNDFQKGDIAEGYSVSREKKESFPLTVTSAQKNPTAFYLCASSPRTGSGSYNEQFFGPGTRLTVL.

In this sample, this clone turned up once. The chain employs TRBV7-6 and TRBJ1-4, with D possibly matching TRBD1 (6 bases). CDR1 is SGHVS and CDR2 is FNYEAQ in the germline V gene. V was shortened by 2 bases and J by 7 bases, with 14 bases between the two germline ends. This CDR3 spans 15 amino acids. CDR3 nucleotide sequence: TGTGCCAGCAGCTTATCGGGACAAAGAGGTGAAAAACTGTTTTTT. Translating it yields CASSLSGQRGEKLFF.